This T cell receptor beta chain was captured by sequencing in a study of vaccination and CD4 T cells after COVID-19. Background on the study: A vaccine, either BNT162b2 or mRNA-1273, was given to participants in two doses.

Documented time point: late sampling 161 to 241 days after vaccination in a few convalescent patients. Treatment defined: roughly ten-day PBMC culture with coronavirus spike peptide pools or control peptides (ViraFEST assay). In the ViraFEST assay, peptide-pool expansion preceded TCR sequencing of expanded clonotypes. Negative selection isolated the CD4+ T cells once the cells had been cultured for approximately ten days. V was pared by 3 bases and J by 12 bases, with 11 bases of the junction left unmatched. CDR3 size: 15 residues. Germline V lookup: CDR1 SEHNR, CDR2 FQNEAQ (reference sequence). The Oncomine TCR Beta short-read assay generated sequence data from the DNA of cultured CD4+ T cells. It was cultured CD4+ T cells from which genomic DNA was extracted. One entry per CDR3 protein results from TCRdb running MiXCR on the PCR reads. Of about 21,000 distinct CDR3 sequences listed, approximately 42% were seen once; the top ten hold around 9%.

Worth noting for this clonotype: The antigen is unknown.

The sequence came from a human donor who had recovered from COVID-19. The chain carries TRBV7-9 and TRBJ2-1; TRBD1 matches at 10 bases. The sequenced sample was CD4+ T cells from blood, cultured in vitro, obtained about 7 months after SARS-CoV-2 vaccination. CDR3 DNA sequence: TGTGCCAGCAGCTTCCCGACAGGGGGCCCCCCGTTGCAGTTCTTC. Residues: CASSFPTGGPPLQFF.